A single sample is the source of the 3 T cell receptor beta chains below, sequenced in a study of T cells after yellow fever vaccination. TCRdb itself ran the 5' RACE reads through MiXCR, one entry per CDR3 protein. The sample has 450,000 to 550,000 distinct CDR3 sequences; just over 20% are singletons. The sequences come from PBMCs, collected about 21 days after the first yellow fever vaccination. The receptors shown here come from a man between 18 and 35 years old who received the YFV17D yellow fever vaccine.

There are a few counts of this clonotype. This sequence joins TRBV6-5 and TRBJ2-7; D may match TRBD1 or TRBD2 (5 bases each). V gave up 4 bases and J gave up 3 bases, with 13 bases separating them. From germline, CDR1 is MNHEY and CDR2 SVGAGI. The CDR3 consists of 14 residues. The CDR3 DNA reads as TGTGCCAGCAGTTCCGGGACCACCCTCTACGAGCAGTACTTC. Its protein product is CASSSGTTLYEQYF.

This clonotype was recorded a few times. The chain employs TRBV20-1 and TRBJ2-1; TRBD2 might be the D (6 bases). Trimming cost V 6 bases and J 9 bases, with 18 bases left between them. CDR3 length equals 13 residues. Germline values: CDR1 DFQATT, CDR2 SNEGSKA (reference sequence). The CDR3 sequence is CSARGYGGFEQFF. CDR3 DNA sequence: TGCAGTGCCCGAGGGTATGGGGGGTTTGAGCAGTTCTTC.

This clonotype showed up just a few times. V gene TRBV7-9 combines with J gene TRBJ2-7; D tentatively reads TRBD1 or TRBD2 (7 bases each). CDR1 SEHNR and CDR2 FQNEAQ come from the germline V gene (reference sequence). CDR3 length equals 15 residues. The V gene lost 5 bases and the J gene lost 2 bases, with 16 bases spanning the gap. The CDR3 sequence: CASSQGGSFPYEQYF. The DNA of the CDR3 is TGTGCCAGCAGCCAGGGGGGGAGTTTTCCCTACGAGCAGTACTTC.